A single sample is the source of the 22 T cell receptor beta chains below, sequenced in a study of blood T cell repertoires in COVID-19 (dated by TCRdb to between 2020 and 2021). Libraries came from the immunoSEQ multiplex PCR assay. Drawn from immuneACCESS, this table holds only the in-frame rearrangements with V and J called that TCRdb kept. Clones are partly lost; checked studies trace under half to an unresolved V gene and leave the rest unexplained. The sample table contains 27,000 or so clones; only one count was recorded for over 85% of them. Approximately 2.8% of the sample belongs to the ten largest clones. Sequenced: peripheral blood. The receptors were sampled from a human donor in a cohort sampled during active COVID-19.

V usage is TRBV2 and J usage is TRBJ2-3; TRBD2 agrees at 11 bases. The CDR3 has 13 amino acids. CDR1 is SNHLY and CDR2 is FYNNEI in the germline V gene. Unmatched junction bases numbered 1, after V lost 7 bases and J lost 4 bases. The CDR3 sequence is CASNSGRADTQYF. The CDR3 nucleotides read TGTGCCAGCAATAGCGGGAGGGCAGATACGCAGTATTTT.

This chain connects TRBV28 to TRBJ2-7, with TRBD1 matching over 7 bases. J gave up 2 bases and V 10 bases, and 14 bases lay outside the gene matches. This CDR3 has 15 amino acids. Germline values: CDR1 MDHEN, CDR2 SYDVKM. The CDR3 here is CATRPPGTATYEQYF. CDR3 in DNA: TGTGCCACCCGTCCCCCCGGGACAGCGACCTACGAGCAGTACTTC.

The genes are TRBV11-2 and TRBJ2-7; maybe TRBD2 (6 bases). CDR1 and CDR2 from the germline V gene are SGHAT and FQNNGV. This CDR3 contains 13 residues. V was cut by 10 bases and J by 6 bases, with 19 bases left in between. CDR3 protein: CAIRALPGGEQYF. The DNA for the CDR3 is TGTGCCATAAGGGCACTCCCCGGGGGCGAGCAGTACTTC.

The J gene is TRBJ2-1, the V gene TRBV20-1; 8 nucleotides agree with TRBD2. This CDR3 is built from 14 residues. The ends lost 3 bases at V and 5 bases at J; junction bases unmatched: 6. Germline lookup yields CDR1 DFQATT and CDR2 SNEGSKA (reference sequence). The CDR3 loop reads CSASSAGGNNEQFF. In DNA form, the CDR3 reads TGCAGTGCTAGTTCTGCGGGGGGAAACAATGAGCAGTTCTTC.

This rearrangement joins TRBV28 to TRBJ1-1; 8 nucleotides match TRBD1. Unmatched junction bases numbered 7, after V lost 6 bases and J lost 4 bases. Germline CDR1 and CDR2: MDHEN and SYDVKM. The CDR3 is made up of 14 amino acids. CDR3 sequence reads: CASRSGGSGTEAFF. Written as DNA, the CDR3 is TGTGCCAGCAGGTCAGGGGGCTCGGGCACTGAAGCTTTCTTT. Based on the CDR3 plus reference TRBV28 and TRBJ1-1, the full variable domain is DVKVTQSSRYLVKRTGEKVFLECVQDMDHENMFWYRQDPGLGLRLIYFSYDVKMKEKGDIPEGYSVSREKKERFSLILESASTNQTSMYLCASRSGGSGTEAFFGQGTRLTVV.

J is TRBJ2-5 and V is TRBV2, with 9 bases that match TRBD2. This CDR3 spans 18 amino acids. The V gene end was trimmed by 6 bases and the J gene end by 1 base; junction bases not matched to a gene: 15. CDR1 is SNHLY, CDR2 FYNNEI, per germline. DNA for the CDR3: TGTGCCAGCAGGAGGGCCTCCGGAGCGGGGGGCCTCCAAGAGACCCAGTACTTC. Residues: CASRRASGAGGLQETQYF.

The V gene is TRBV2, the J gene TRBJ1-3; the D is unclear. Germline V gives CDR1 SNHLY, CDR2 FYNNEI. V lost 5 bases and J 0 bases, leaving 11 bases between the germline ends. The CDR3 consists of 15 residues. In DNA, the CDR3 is TGTGCCAGCAGTTTCCCGGCGGTCTCTGGAAACACCATATATTTT. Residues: CASSFPAVSGNTIYF.

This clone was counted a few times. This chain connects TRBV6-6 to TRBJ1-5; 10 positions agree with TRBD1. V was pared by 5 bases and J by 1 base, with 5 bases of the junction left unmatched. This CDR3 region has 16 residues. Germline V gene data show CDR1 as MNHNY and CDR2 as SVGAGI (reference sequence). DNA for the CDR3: TGTGCCAGCAGTAGGAGACAGGGGGCGAGCAATCAGCCCCAGCATTTT. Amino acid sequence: CASSRRQGASNQPQHF.

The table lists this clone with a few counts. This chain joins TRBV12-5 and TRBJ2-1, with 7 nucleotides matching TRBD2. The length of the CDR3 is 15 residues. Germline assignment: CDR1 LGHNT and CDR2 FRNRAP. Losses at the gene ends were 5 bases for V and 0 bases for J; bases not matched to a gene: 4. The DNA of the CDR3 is TGTGCTAGTGGTCCTAGCGGCCTCTCCTACAATGAGCAGTTCTTC. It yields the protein CASGPSGLSYNEQFF. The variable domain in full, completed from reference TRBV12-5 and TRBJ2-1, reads DARVTQTPRHKVTEMGQEVTMRCQPILGHNTVFWYRQTMMQGLELLAYFRNRAPLDDSGMPKDRFSAEMPDATLATLKIQPSEPRDSAVYFCASGPSGLSYNEQFFGPGTRLTVL.

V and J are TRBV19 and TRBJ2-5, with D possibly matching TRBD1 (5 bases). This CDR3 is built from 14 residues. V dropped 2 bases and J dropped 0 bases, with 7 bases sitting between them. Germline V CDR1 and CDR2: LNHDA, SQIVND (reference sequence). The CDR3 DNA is TGTGCCAGTAGTATAAGCAGGGACCAAGAGACCCAGTACTTC. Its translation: CASSISRDQETQYF.

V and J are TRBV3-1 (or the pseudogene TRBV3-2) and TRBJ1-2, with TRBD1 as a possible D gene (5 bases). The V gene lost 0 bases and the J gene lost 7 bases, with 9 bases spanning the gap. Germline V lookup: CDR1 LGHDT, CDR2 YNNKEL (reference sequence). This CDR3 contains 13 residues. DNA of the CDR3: TGTGCCAGCAGCCAAGATTTGGGGGGTGGCTACACCTTC. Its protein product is CASSQDLGGGYTF.

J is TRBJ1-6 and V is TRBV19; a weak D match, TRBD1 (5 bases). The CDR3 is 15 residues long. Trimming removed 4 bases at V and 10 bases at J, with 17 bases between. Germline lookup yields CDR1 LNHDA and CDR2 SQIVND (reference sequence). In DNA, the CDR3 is TGTGCCAGTAGTAAAGCGGGAGGTCGGGACTCACCCCTCCACTTT. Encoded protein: CASSKAGGRDSPLHF. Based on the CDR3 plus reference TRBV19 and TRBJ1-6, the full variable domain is DGGITQSPKYLFRKEGQNVTLSCEQNLNHDAMYWYRQDPGQGLRLIYYSQIVNDFQKGDIAEGYSVSREKKESFPLTVTSAQKNPTAFYLCASSKAGGRDSPLHFGNGTRLTVT.

The CDR3 region is CASSYGTATSYEQYF. As DNA, the CDR3 is TGTGCCAGCAGTTACGGCACAGCTACCTCCTACGAGCAGTACTTC. The chain is built from TRBV28 and TRBJ2-7; no firm D call. The CDR3 contains 15 residues. Germline V gene lookup returns CDR1 MDHEN and CDR2 SYDVKM. V lost 4 bases and J 0 bases, leaving 13 bases between the germline ends.

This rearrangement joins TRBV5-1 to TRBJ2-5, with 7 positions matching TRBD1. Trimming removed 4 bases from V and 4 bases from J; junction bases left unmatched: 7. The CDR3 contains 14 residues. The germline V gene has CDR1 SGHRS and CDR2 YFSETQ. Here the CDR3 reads CASSLGQAAETQYF. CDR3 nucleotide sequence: TGCGCCAGCAGCCTAGGACAGGCGGCAGAGACCCAGTACTTC.

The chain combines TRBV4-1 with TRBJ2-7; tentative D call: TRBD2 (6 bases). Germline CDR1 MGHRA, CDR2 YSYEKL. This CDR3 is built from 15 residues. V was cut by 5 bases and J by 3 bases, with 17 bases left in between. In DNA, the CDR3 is TGCGCCAGCAGCGCAACCGGGACTCGAAACTACGAGCAGTACTTC. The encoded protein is CASSATGTRNYEQYF.

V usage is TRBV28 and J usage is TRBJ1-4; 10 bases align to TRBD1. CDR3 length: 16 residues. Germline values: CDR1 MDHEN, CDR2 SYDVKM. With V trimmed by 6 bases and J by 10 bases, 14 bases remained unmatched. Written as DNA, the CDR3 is TGTGCCAGCAGGCTGACGACAGGGGGCCAGGGGGGAAAACTGTTTTTT. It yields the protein CASRLTTGGQGGKLFF.

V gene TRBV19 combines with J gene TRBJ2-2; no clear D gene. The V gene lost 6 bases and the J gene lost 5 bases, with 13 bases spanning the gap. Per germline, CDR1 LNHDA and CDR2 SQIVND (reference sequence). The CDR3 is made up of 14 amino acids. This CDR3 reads CASSNRFSTGELFF. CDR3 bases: TGTGCCAGTAGCAACCGATTCAGTACCGGGGAGCTGTTTTTT.

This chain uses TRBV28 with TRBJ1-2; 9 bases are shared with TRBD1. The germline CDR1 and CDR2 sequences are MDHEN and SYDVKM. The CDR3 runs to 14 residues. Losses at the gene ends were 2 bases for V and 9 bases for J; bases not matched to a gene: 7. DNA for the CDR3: TGTGCCAGCAGTTTAACAGGGGGCGTGAGGCGCTACACCTTC. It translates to CASSLTGGVRRYTF.

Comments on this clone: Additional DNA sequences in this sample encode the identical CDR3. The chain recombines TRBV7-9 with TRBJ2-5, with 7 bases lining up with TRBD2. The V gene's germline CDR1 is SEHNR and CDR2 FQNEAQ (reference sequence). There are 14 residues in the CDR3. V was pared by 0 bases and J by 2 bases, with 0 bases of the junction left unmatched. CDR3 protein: CASSLAGGQETQYF. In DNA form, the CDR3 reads TGTGCCAGCAGCTTAGCGGGAGGGCAAGAGACCCAGTACTTC. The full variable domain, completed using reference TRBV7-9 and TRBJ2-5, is DTGVSQNPRHKITKRGQNVTFRCDPISEHNRLYWYRQTLGQGPEFLTYFQNEAQLEKSRLLSDRFSAERPKGSFSTLEIQRTEQGDSAMYLCASSLAGGQETQYFGPGTRLLVL.

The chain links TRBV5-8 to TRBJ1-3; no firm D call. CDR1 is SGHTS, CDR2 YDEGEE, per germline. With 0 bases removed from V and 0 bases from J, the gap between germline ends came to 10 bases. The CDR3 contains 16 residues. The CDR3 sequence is CASSLGPGGSGNTIYF. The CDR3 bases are TGTGCCAGCAGCTTGGGTCCAGGAGGCTCTGGAAACACCATATATTTT.

The CDR3 loop reads CASSTRQGAWVNTEAFF. In nucleotides, the CDR3 is TGTGCCAGTAGTACCAGACAGGGGGCATGGGTGAACACTGAAGCTTTCTTT. The chain uses TRBV19 and TRBJ1-1, with 10 bases matching TRBD1. The CDR3 has 17 amino acids. The V gene's germline CDR1 is LNHDA and CDR2 SQIVND (reference sequence). J was trimmed by 0 bases and V by 4 bases; bases with no gene match: 8.

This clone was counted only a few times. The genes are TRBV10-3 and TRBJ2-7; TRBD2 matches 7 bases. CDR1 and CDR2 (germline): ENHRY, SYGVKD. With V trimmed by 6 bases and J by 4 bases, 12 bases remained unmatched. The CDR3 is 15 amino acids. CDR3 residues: CAISGLGGFIYEQYF. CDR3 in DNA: TGTGCCATCAGCGGCCTCGGGGGGTTCATATACGAGCAGTACTTC.